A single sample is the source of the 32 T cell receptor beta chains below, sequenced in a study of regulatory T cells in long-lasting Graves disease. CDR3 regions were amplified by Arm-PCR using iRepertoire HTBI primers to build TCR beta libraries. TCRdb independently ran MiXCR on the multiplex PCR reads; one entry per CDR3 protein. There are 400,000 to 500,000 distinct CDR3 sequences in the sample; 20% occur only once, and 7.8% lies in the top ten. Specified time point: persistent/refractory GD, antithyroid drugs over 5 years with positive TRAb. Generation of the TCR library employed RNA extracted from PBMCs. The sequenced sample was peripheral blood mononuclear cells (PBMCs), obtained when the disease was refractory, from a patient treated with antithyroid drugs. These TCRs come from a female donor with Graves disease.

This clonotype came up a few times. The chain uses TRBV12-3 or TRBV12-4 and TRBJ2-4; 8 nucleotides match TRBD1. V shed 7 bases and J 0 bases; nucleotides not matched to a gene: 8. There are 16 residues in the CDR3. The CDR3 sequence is CASTSGGRVAKNIQYF. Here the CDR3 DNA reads TGTGCCAGCACCTCAGGGGGCCGTGTAGCCAAAAACATTCAGTACTTC.

CDR3 protein: CASSQVAPEAVYEQYF. As DNA, the CDR3 is TGCGCCAGCAGCCAAGTAGCGCCCGAGGCGGTCTACGAGCAGTACTTC. The chain employs TRBV4-1 and TRBJ2-7; the D gene is possibly TRBD2 (5 bases). Looked up from germline, CDR1 is MGHRA and CDR2 is YSYEKL. The V gene lost 1 base and the J gene lost 3 bases, with 16 bases spanning the gap. The length of the CDR3 is 16 residues.

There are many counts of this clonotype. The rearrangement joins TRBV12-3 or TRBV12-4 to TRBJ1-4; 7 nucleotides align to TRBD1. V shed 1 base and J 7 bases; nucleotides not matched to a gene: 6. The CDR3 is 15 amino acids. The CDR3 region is CASSLGTGSVEKLFF. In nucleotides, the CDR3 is TGTGCCAGCAGTTTAGGGACAGGAAGTGTTGAAAAACTGTTTTTT.

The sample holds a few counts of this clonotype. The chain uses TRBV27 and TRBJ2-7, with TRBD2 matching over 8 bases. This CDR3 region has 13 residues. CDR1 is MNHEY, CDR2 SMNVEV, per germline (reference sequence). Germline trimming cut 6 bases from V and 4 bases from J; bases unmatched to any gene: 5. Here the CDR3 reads CASSPTSVYEQYF. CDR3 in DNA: TGTGCCAGCAGCCCGACTAGCGTGTACGAGCAGTACTTC.

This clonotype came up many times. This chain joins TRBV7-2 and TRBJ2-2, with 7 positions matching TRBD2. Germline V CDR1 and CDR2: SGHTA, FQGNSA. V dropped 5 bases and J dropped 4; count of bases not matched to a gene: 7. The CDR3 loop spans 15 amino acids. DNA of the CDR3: TGTGCCAGCAGCCCCGACAGCGGGGCCACCGGGGAGCTGTTTTTT. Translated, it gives CASSPDSGATGELFF.

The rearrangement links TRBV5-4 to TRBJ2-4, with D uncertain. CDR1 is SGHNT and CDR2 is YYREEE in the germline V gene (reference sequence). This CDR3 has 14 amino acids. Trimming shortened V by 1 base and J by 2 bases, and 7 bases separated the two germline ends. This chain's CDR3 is CASSLPGTKNIQYF. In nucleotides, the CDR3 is TGTGCCAGCAGCTTGCCCGGAACCAAAAACATTCAGTACTTC.

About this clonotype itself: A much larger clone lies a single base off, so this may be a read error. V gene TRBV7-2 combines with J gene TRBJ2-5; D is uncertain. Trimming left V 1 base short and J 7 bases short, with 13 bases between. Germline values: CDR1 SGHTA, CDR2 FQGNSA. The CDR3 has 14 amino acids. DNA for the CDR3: TGTGCCAGCAGCTTAGTGGCCACGTTAGGGACCCAGTACTTC. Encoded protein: CASSLVATLGTQYF.

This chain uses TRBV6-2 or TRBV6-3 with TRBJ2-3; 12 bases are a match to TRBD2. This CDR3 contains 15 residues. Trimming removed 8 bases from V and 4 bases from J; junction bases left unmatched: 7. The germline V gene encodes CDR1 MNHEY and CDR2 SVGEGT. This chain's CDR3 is CASPRTSGTADTQYF. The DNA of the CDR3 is TGTGCCAGCCCCCGGACTAGCGGGACGGCAGATACGCAGTATTTT.

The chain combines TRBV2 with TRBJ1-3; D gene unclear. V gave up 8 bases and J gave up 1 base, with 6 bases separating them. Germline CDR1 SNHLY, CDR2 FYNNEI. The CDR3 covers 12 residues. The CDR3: CASQSSGNTIYF. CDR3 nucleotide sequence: TGTGCCAGCCAGTCTTCTGGAAACACCATATATTTT.

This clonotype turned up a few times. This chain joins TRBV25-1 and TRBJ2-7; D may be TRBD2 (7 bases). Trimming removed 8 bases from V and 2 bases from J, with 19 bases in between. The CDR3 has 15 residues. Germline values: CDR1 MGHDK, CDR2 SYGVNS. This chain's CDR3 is CASQGTGGFTYEQYF. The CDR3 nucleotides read TGTGCCAGCCAAGGAACGGGGGGCTTTACCTACGAGCAGTACTTC.

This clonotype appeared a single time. The CDR3 protein is CASSPGVSPAYNEQFF. The CDR3 region has the DNA TGCGCCAGCAGCCCGGGGGTCTCCCCCGCCTACAATGAGCAGTTCTTC. The chain has TRBV5-1 and TRBJ2-1, with D perhaps TRBD2 (6 bases). The CDR3 sequence is 16 residues long. From germline, CDR1 is SGHRS and CDR2 YFSETQ. Deletions cut 4 bases from V and 2 bases from J, with 16 bases between. The entire variable domain, with the rest obtained from reference TRBV5-1 and TRBJ2-1, is as follows: KAGVTQTPRYLIKTRGQQVTLSCSPISGHRSVSWYQQTPGQGLQFLFEYFSETQRNKGNFPGRFSGRQFSNSRSEMNVSTLELGDSALYLCASSPGVSPAYNEQFFGPGTRLTVL.

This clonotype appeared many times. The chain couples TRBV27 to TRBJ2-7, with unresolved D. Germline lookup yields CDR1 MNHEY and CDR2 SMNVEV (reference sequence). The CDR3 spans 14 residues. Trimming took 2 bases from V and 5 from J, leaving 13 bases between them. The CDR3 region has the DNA TGTGCCAGCAGTTTACGCGGATTTGTGAACGAGCAGTACTTC. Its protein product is CASSLRGFVNEQYF.

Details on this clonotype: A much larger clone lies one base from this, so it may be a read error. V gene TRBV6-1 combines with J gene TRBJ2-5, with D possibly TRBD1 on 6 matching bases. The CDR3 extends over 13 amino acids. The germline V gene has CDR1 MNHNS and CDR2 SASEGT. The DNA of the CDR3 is TGTGCCGGCAGGGACCCGAGGGGGGAGACCCAGTACTTC. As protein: CAGRDPRGETQYF.

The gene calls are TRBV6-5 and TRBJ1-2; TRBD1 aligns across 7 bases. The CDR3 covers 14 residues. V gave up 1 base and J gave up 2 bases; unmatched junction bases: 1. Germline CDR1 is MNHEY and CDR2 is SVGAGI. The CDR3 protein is CASSYYRGNYGYTF. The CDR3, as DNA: TGTGCCAGCAGTTACTACAGGGGAAACTATGGCTACACCTTC.

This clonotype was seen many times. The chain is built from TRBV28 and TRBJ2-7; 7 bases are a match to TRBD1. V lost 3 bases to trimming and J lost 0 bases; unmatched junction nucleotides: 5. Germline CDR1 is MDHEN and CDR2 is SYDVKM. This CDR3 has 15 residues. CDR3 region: CASSLGQTPSYEQYF. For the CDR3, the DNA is TGTGCCAGCAGTTTGGGACAGACCCCCTCCTACGAGCAGTACTTC.

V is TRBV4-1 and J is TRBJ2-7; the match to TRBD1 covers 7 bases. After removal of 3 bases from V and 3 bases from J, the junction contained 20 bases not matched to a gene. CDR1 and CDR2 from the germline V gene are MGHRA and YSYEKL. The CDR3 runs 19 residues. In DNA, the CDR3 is TGCGCCAGCAGCCACAGGGACAGCCTCCGGCGGACGACAAGCTACGAGCAGTACTTC. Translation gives CASSHRDSLRRTTSYEQYF.

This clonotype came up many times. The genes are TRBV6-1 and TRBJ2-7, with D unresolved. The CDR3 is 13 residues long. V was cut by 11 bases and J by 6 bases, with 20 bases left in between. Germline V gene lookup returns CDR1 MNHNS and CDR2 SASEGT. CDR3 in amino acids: CAGSDPGPGEQYF. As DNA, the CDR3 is TGTGCCGGGTCGGACCCCGGGCCAGGCGAGCAGTACTTC.

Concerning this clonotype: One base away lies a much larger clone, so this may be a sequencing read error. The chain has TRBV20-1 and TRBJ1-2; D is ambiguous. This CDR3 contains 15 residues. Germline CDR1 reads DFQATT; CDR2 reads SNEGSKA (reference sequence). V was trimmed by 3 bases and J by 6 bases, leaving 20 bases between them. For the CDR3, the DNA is TGCAGTGCTAGTGTACGGACCCCAGGTCTCCATGGCTACACCTTC. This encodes CSASVRTPGLHGYTF.

The CDR3 here is CASSISLGYTEAFF. The CDR3 region has the DNA TGTGCCAGTAGTATATCATTAGGATATACTGAAGCTTTCTTT. This chain uses TRBV19 with TRBJ1-1; D gene uncertain. The CDR3 is made up of 14 amino acids. The ends were cut back, 2 bases at V and 5 bases at J, with 12 bases in the middle. Germline V gene sequence: CDR1 LNHDA, CDR2 SQIVND (reference sequence).

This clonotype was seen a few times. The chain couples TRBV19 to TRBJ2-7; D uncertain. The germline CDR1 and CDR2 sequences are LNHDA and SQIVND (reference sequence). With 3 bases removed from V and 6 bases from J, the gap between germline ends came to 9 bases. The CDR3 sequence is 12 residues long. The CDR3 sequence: CASSITGAEQYF. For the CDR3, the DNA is TGTGCCAGTAGTATTACGGGCGCCGAGCAGTACTTC. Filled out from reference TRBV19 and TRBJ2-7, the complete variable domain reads DGGITQSPKYLFRKEGQNVTLSCEQNLNHDAMYWYRQDPGQGLRLIYYSQIVNDFQKGDIAEGYSVSREKKESFPLTVTSAQKNPTAFYLCASSITGAEQYFGPGTRLTVT.

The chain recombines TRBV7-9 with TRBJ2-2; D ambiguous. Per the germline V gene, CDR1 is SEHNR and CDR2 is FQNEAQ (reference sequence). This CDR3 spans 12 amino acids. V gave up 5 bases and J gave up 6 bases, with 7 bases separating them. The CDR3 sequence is CASSQRPGELFF. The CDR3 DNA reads TGTGCCAGCAGCCAGAGACCCGGGGAGCTGTTTTTT.

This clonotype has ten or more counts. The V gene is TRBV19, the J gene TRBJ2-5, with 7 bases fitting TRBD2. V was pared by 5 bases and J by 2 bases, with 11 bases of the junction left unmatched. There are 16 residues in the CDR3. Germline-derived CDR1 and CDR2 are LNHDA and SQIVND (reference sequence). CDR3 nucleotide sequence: TGTGCCAGTAGTCCCGCTCGGGGGGTCGAACAAGAGACCCAGTACTTC. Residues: CASSPARGVEQETQYF.

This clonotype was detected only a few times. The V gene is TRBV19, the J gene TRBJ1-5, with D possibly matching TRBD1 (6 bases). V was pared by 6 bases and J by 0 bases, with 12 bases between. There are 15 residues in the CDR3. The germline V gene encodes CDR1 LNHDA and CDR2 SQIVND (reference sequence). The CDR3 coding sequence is TGTGCCAGTAGGCAGACAGGCCTTAGCAATCAGCCCCAGCATTTT. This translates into CASRQTGLSNQPQHF.

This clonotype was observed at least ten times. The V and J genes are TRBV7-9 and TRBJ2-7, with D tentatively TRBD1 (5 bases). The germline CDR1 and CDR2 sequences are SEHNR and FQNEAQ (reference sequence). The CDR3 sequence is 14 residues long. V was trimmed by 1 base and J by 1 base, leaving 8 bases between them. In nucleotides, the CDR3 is TGTGCCAGCAGCTTAGTTGACAGTTCCTACGAGCAGTACTTC. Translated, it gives CASSLVDSSYEQYF.

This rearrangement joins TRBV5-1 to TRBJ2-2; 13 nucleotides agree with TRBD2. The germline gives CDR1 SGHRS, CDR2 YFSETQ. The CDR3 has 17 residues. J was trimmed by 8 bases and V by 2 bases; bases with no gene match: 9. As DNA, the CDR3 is TGCGCCAGCAGCTTTGGGACTAGCGGGACTTTTACGGGGGAGCTGTTTTTT. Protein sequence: CASSFGTSGTFTGELFF.

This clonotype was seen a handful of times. CDR3 in DNA: TGTGCCAGCAGACGACAGGTCAGCACAGATACGCAGTATTTT. Protein sequence: CASRRQVSTDTQYF. The rearrangement uses TRBV6-1 and TRBJ2-3, with D maybe TRBD1 (6 bases). This CDR3 contains 14 residues. From germline, CDR1 is MNHNS and CDR2 SASEGT. Trimming cost V 6 bases and J 0 bases, with 10 bases left between them.

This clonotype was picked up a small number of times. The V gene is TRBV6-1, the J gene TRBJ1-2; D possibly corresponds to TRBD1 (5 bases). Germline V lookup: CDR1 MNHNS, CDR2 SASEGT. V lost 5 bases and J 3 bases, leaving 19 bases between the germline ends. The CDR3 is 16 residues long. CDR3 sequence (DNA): TGTGCCAGCAGTAACAGACCAATGGCGGGGGACTATGGCTACACCTTC. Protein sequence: CASSNRPMAGDYGYTF.

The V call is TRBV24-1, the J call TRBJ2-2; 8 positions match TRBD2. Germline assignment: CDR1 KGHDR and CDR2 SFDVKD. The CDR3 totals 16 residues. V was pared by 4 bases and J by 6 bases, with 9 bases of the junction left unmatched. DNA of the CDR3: TGTGCCACCAGTGAGACCGGGACTAGGGACTCCGGGGAGCTGTTTTTT. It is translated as CATSETGTRDSGELFF.

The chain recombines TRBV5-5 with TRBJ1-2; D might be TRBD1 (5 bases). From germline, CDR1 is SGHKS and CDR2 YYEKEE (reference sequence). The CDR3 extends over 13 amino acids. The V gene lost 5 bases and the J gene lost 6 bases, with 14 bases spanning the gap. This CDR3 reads CASREGTKHGYTF. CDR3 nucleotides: TGTGCCAGCAGGGAAGGGACCAAACATGGCTACACCTTC.

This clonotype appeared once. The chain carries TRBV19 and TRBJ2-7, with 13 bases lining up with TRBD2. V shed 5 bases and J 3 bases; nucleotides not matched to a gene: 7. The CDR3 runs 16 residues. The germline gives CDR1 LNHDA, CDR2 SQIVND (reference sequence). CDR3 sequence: CASSAPGTSGIYEQYF. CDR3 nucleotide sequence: TGTGCCAGTAGTGCTCCCGGGACTAGCGGGATCTACGAGCAGTACTTC. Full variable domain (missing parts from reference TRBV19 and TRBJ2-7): DGGITQSPKYLFRKEGQNVTLSCEQNLNHDAMYWYRQDPGQGLRLIYYSQIVNDFQKGDIAEGYSVSREKKESFPLTVTSAQKNPTAFYLCASSAPGTSGIYEQYFGPGTRLTVT.

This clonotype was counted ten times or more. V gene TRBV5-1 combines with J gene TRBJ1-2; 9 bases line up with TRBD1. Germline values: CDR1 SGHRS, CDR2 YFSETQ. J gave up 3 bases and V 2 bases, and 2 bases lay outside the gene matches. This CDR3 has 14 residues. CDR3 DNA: TGCGCCAGCAGCTTACAGGGGGCTTACTATGGCTACACCTTC. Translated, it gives CASSLQGAYYGYTF.

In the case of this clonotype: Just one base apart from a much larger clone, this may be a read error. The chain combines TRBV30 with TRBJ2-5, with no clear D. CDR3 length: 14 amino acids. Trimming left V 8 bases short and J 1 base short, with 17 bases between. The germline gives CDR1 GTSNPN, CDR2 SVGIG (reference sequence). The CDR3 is CAGVDDWVQETQYF. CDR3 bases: TGTGCCGGGGTGGACGACTGGGTCCAAGAGACCCAGTACTTC.